The entry below describes one TCR beta chain. CDR1 and CDR2 (germline): ENHRY, SYGVKD. The V end was cut by 0 bases, the J end by 2 bases, with 8 bases between. This CDR3 is built from 15 residues. The data stem from a study of blood T cells in healthy people across ages. Next came a second PCR, run for roughly 6 to 11 cycles, which used a sample-barcoded 5' primer along with a J-beta primer mix. TCRdb re-called the 5' RACE reads through MiXCR, storing one row per CDR3 protein. Of about 1 million distinct CDR3 sequences listed, roughly 45% are singletons. The source of this sequence is a woman aged 60-75 years in good health. This chain joins TRBV10-3 and TRBJ2-1; D perhaps matches TRBD1 (6 bases). Specimen: blood. The CDR3 bases are TGTGCCATCAGTGAGTCGGACAGAGCCTACAATGAGCAGTTCTTC. It specifies CAISESDRAYNEQFF.